Listed here is a single T cell receptor (beta chain). Possible read error: a much larger clone is one base away. TCR beta CDR3 regions were amplified from RNA. First-round RT-PCR of the TCR CDR3 relied on the HTBI primer set. TCRdb re-derived calls from the multiplex PCR reads in MiXCR, one entry per CDR3 protein. This repertoire shows a few hundred thousand distinct CDR3 sequences, approximately 49% found once; its top ten account for about 45%. The CDR3 has 13 amino acids. Germline V gene lookup returns CDR1 LNHDA and CDR2 SQIVND (reference sequence). V lost 4 bases to trimming and J lost 6 bases, with 10 bases between them. This entry comes from a study of T cells in Graves' hyperthyroidism and ophthalmopathy.

Sequenced material: peripheral blood or thyroid tissue (not recorded which). The rearrangement links TRBV19 to TRBJ1-5; D might be TRBD1 (6 bases). The clonotype comes from an adult woman with Graves' disease, either hyperthyroidism or ophthalmopathy (not recorded which). CDR3 in amino acids: CASSTGAAQPQHF. In DNA form, the CDR3 reads TGTGCCAGTAGTACAGGGGCGGCTCAGCCCCAGCATTTT.